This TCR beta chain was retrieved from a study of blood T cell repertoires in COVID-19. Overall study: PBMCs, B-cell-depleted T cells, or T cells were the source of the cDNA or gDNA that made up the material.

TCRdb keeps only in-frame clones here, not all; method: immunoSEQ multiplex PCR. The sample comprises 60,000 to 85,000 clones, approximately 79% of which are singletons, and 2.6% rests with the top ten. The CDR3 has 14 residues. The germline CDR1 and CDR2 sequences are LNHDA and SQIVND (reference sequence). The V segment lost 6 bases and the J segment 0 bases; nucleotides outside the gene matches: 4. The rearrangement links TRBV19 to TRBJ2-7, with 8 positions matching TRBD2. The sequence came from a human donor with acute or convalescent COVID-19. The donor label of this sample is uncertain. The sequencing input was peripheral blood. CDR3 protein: CASRVAGSSYEQYF. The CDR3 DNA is TGTGCCAGTAGAGTAGCGGGGAGCTCCTACGAGCAGTACTTC.